This TCR beta chain derives from a study of cytotoxic CD8 clonotypes in ibrutinib-treated CLL. CDR1 and CDR2 (germline): KGHSH, LQKENI. V lost 3 bases, J lost 4 bases, and 5 bases stayed unmatched. This CDR3 has 15 amino acids. TCRdb's table, derived via immunoSEQ multiplex PCR, lists solely in-frame clones and lacks some. The sample records roughly 16,000 clones, roughly two thirds being singletons. The chain joins TRBV18 to TRBJ1-2; 10 positions match TRBD1. The sequence derives from a human donor with chronic lymphocytic leukemia. The specimen comprised PBMCs, sampled before ibrutinib treatment. The CDR3, as DNA: TGTGCCAGCTCACCTGGGACAGGGGTTTTCTATGGCTACACCTTC. This codes for CASSPGTGVFYGYTF. The full variable domain, rest sourced from reference TRBV18 and TRBJ1-2, is NAGVMQNPRHLVRRRGQEARLRCSPMKGHSHVYWYRQLPEEGLKFMVYLQKENIIDESGMPKERFSAEFPKEGPSILRIQQVVRGDSAAYFCASSPGTGVFYGYTFGSGTRLTVV.